Listed here are 27 T cell receptor beta chains from one sample, sequenced in a study of shared clonotypes between healthy human individuals. Profiling relied on immunoSEQ multiplex PCR, and the TCRdb table lists in-frame clones only, not all of them. The sample holds about 1.4 million clones; around 97% are singletons and the top ten take approximately 1.1%. Material for sequencing was naive CD4+ T cells sorted from blood. The subset is: CD45RA+ positively selected. The receptors here all came from a man aged 25-45 years in good health.

In its sample, this clone was seen once. This CDR3 is CASRGGRTNEKLFF. The CDR3 DNA reads TGCGCCAGTAGAGGTGGGCGGACTAATGAAAAACTGTTTTTT. The V call is TRBV10-2, the J call TRBJ1-4; D unresolved. Germline V gene lookup returns CDR1 WSHSY and CDR2 SAAADI. This CDR3 has 14 amino acids. V dropped 9 bases and J dropped 2 bases, with 13 bases sitting between them.

CDR3 amino acids: CASSPRGALGYEQYF. The CDR3 nucleotides are TGTGCCAGCAGCCCCCGGGGGGCGTTAGGATACGAGCAGTACTTC. V and J are TRBV7-9 and TRBJ2-7; perhaps TRBD2 as D (7 bases). The germline V and J ends were trimmed by 5 bases and 4 bases, with 18 bases remaining between them. Germline V CDR1 and CDR2: SEHNR, FQNEAQ (reference sequence). This CDR3 spans 15 amino acids. Based on the CDR3 plus reference TRBV7-9 and TRBJ2-7, the full variable domain is DTGVSQNPRHKITKRGQNVTFRCDPISEHNRLYWYRQTLGQGPEFLTYFQNEAQLEKSRLLSDRFSAERPKGSFSTLEIQRTEQGDSAMYLCASSPRGALGYEQYFGPGTRLTVT.

This clone has just one count. The chain is built from TRBV6-6 and TRBJ2-2, with 8 bases identical to TRBD2. CDR1 and CDR2 from the germline V gene are MNHNY and SVGAGI (reference sequence). V was clipped by 2 bases and J by 7 bases; unmatched bases: 3. CDR3 length equals 14 residues. The CDR3 here is CASSYPGTSGELFF. The DNA for the CDR3 is TGTGCCAGCAGTTACCCGGGGACTAGCGGGGAGCTGTTTTTT.

The chain combines TRBV6-6 with TRBJ1-1; weak D call: TRBD1 (5 bases). CDR1 is MNHNY, CDR2 SVGAGI, per germline (reference sequence). V was shortened by 0 bases and J by 6 bases, with 11 bases between the two germline ends. CDR3 size: 14 residues. This CDR3 reads CASSYSTVGPEAFF. CDR3 DNA sequence: TGTGCCAGCAGTTACTCGACCGTGGGGCCTGAAGCTTTCTTT.

CDR3 region: CASSGGLKPTGELFF. In nucleotides, the CDR3 is TGTGCCAGCTCCGGAGGTCTAAAACCCACCGGGGAGCTGTTTTTT. This sequence joins TRBV6-5 and TRBJ2-2; TRBD2 might be the D (5 bases). The CDR3 is 15 amino acids. Trimming removed 8 bases at V and 4 bases at J, with 17 bases between. The germline V gene encodes CDR1 MNHEY and CDR2 SVGAGI.

The chain uses TRBV27 and TRBJ2-1; D gene uncertain. The CDR3 runs 13 residues. Germline V gene lookup returns CDR1 MNHEY and CDR2 SMNVEV (reference sequence). With 4 bases removed from V and 6 bases from J, the gap between germline ends came to 10 bases. The CDR3: CASSSKVRNEQFF. CDR3 DNA sequence: TGTGCCAGCAGTTCCAAGGTCCGCAATGAGCAGTTCTTC.

There are a few counts of this clone. The chain couples TRBV9 to TRBJ1-2; 9 bases align to TRBD1. Germline CDR1 is SGDLS and CDR2 is YYNGEE. CDR3 size: 16 residues. V lost 0 bases to trimming and J lost 5 bases; unmatched junction nucleotides: 8. CDR3 region: CASSVGITGTGYGYTF. In nucleotides, the CDR3 is TGTGCCAGCAGCGTAGGGATAACCGGGACAGGGTATGGCTACACCTTC.

The chain couples TRBV18 to TRBJ1-1, with 8 bases fitting TRBD1. CDR1 and CDR2 (germline): KGHSH, LQKENI. Trimming at V came to 3 bases and at J to 6 bases, leaving 6 bases not matched to a gene. The CDR3 sequence is 14 residues long. Written as DNA, the CDR3 is TGTGCCAGCTCACCGACCGGACAGGGTGCTGAAGCTTTCTTT. This codes for CASSPTGQGAEAFF.

This clone was counted a single time. This chain joins TRBV28 and TRBJ2-1; 12 nucleotides match TRBD2. V gave up 6 bases and J gave up 3 bases; unmatched junction bases: 3. CDR1 is MDHEN and CDR2 is SYDVKM in the germline V gene. This CDR3 region has 15 residues. This CDR3 reads CASSLLAGGYNEQFF. Here the CDR3 DNA reads TGTGCCAGCAGCCTACTAGCGGGGGGCTACAATGAGCAGTTCTTC.

The chain couples TRBV5-4 to TRBJ2-7, with a weak D call TRBD2 (5 bases). The CDR3 is made up of 14 amino acids. Germline CDR1 and CDR2: SGHNT and YYREEE (reference sequence). The ends were cut back, 1 base at V and 7 bases at J, with 15 bases in the middle. CDR3 in DNA: TGTGCCAGCAGCTTGCAGATCGGAACGGGGGAGCAGTACTTC. This translates into CASSLQIGTGEQYF.

In nucleotides, the CDR3 is TGTGCCAGCAGTACCAGGACAGGGAGTAACTACAATGAGCAGTTCTTC. Its translation: CASSTRTGSNYNEQFF. The V gene is TRBV28, the J gene TRBJ2-1, with TRBD1 identical over 8 bases. V dropped 5 bases and J dropped 3; count of bases not matched to a gene: 9. Germline CDR1 reads MDHEN; CDR2 reads SYDVKM. The CDR3 is 16 residues long.

CDR3 nucleotide sequence: TGCAGTGCTGGGACATCTGAAAAACTGTTTTTT. This sequence encodes CSAGTSEKLFF. The rearrangement uses TRBV20-1 and TRBJ1-4, with D perhaps matching TRBD1 (6 bases). Germline CDR1 and CDR2: DFQATT and SNEGSKA (reference sequence). CDR3 length: 11 residues. The V and J ends lost 5 bases and 7 bases respectively, with 8 bases between them.

The chain recombines TRBV27 with TRBJ1-2; D possibly corresponds to TRBD1 (6 bases). Trimming took off 6 bases at V and 8 bases at J, with 19 bases between the two ends. This CDR3 is built from 14 residues. Germline CDR1 and CDR2: MNHEY and SMNVEV (reference sequence). CDR3 DNA: TGTGCCAGCAGATTGACAGGTCTTGTGGGCGGCTACACCTTC. This codes for CASRLTGLVGGYTF.

This clone was picked up a small number of times. In DNA, the CDR3 is TGTGCCAGCAGCCAATTCGAGGGTGCCCACGAGCAGTACTTC. Translating it yields CASSQFEGAHEQYF. This chain uses TRBV16 with TRBJ2-7, with D maybe TRBD2 (5 bases). Germline V gives CDR1 KGHSY, CDR2 FQNENV. V was pared by 1 base and J by 5 bases, with 12 bases between. The CDR3 is 14 residues long. Full variable domain (missing parts from reference TRBV16 and TRBJ2-7): GEEVAQTPKHLVRGEGQKAKLYCAPIKGHSYVFWYQQVLKNEFKFLISFQNENVFDETGMPKERFSAKCLPNSPCSLEIQATKLEDSAVYFCASSQFEGAHEQYFGPGTRLTVT.

The chain uses TRBV2 and TRBJ1-2; TRBD1 matches 11 bases. Trimming cost V 8 bases and J 7 bases; bases outside gene matches: 15. The CDR3 contains 16 residues. Germline V gives CDR1 SNHLY, CDR2 FYNNEI. The CDR3 DNA is TGTGCCAGCCCGGAAAGGACAGGGGGCGCGGTGACTGGCTACACCTTC. Translated: CASPERTGGAVTGYTF. The whole variable domain, filled in from reference TRBV2 and TRBJ1-2, reads EPEVTQTPSHQVTQMGQEVILRCVPISNHLYFYWYRQILGQKVEFLVSFYNNEISEKSEIFDDQFSVERPDGSNFTLKIRSTKLEDSAMYFCASPERTGGAVTGYTFGSGTRLTVV.

Turning to this clone: Other DNA sequences from this sample encode an identical CDR3 as well. The J gene is TRBJ1-3, the V gene TRBV5-1, with D maybe TRBD1 (6 bases). Deletions cut 0 bases from V and 4 bases from J, with 11 bases between. Germline CDR1 reads SGHRS; CDR2 reads YFSETQ. There are 15 residues in the CDR3. CDR3 amino acids: CASSLGTGLGNTIYF. The CDR3, as DNA: TGCGCCAGCAGCTTGGGTACAGGGTTAGGAAACACCATATATTTT.

J is TRBJ1-2 and V is TRBV15; D is undetermined. The CDR3 has 12 residues. The ends were cut back, 5 bases at V and 8 bases at J, with 12 bases in the middle. Looked up from germline, CDR1 is LNHNV and CDR2 is YYDKDF (reference sequence). CDR3 sequence: CATSFRTGGYTF. DNA of the CDR3: TGTGCCACCAGCTTCCGTACGGGAGGCTACACCTTC.

Concerning this clone itself: The same CDR3 also results from other DNA sequences found in this sample. This rearrangement joins TRBV2 to TRBJ2-5; no definite D call. The CDR3 extends over 10 amino acids. The V gene's germline CDR1 is SNHLY and CDR2 FYNNEI. Deletions cut 8 bases from V and 1 base from J, with 2 bases between. The chain's CDR3 is CASRQETQYF. The CDR3 DNA is TGTGCCAGCCGCCAAGAGACCCAGTACTTC.

This clone was found once. The chain couples TRBV28 to TRBJ2-2; TRBD1 matches at 10 bases. The CDR3 is 16 amino acids. Per the germline V gene, CDR1 is MDHEN and CDR2 is SYDVKM. The V and J ends lost 2 bases and 5 bases, in that order; junction bases with no gene match: 5. The CDR3 here is CASSLIGTGETGELFF. Here the CDR3 DNA reads TGTGCCAGCAGTTTAATAGGGACAGGGGAAACCGGGGAGCTGTTTTTT.

This clone occurred once. In the same sample, other DNA sequences code for this CDR3. V and J are TRBV27 and TRBJ2-1; 11 bases agree with TRBD2. Germline V gene sequence: CDR1 MNHEY, CDR2 SMNVEV (reference sequence). The ends lost 4 bases at V and 3 bases at J; junction bases unmatched: 2. This CDR3 is 15 amino acids long. The CDR3 sequence: CASSSGLAGYNEQFF. The DNA for the CDR3 is TGTGCCAGCAGTTCAGGACTAGCGGGCTACAATGAGCAGTTCTTC.

This sequence joins TRBV2 and TRBJ2-1; 10 nucleotides agree with TRBD1. CDR3 size: 16 residues. Germline values: CDR1 SNHLY, CDR2 FYNNEI. V gave up 6 bases and J gave up 12 bases; unmatched junction bases: 17. CDR3 in amino acids: CASRYRDRGATGGQFF. The CDR3 DNA follows: TGTGCCAGCAGATACCGGGACAGGGGTGCCACCGGGGGGCAGTTCTTC.

This clone showed up just a few times. The chain recombines TRBV7-8 with TRBJ1-2, with a weak D call TRBD1 (6 bases). The CDR3 is 14 residues long. Trimming stripped 5 bases from V and 8 bases from J, with 18 bases between. CDR1 and CDR2 from the germline V gene are SGHVS and FQNEAQ. The CDR3 DNA reads as TGTGCCAGCAGCCCAACCCGACAGGATCAGGGCTACACCTTC. Its protein product is CASSPTRQDQGYTF.

The chain employs TRBV5-1 and TRBJ2-7, with 12 bases that match TRBD2. CDR3 length: 17 residues. J lost 5 bases, V lost 1 base, and 10 bases had no gene match. The germline V gene has CDR1 SGHRS and CDR2 YFSETQ. DNA for the CDR3: TGCGCCAGCAGCTTGCCCCCCGGACTAGCGGGAACAAACGAGCAGTACTTC. The encoded protein is CASSLPPGLAGTNEQYF.

The rearrangement links TRBV18 to TRBJ2-3; D may be TRBD1 or TRBD2 (5 bases each). V was clipped by 7 bases and J by 1 base, with 9 bases between them. Germline V lookup: CDR1 KGHSH, CDR2 LQKENI. This CDR3 comprises 13 residues. The CDR3 protein is CASWGRGTDTQYF. CDR3 nucleotides: TGTGCCAGCTGGGGACGGGGCACAGATACGCAGTATTTT.

The CDR3 region has the DNA TGTGCCAGCAGACGGCGGGACAGGGCTTCCGAGCAGTACTTC. Translated, it gives CASRRRDRASEQYF. J is TRBJ2-7 and V is TRBV5-4; 9 positions match TRBD1. This CDR3 is built from 14 residues. From germline, CDR1 is SGHNT and CDR2 YYREEE (reference sequence). The ends lost 5 bases at V and 6 bases at J; junction bases unmatched: 9.

The genes are TRBV19 and TRBJ2-5; 7 positions match TRBD2. Germline-derived CDR1 and CDR2 are LNHDA and SQIVND (reference sequence). V was pared by 5 bases and J by 2 bases, with 11 bases of the junction left unmatched. The length of the CDR3 is 16 residues. The CDR3 spells CASSDPASGGQETQYF. In DNA form, the CDR3 reads TGTGCCAGTAGTGACCCTGCTAGCGGAGGGCAAGAGACCCAGTACTTC.

This chain joins TRBV5-1 and TRBJ2-7, with 9 positions matching TRBD2. The germline V gene encodes CDR1 SGHRS and CDR2 YFSETQ. V was pared by 5 bases and J by 4 bases, with 7 bases of the junction left unmatched. CDR3 length equals 14 residues. DNA of the CDR3: TGCGCCAGCAGTTCCGGGACTAGCTTATACGAGCAGTACTTC. It is translated as CASSSGTSLYEQYF. The full variable domain, in which reference TRBV5-1 and TRBJ2-7 provide the parts outside the CDR3, is KAGVTQTPRYLIKTRGQQVTLSCSPISGHRSVSWYQQTPGQGLQFLFEYFSETQRNKGNFPGRFSGRQFSNSRSEMNVSTLELGDSALYLCASSSGTSLYEQYFGPGTRLTVT.